Presented here are 10 T cell receptor beta chains from one specimen sequenced in a study of blood T cell repertoires in COVID-19. The protocol was immunoSEQ multiplex PCR, while the TCRdb copy is restricted to in-frame clones and leaves out a portion. Of 650,000 to 800,000 clones listed, approximately 90% are singletons. Sequencing was done on a sample of peripheral blood. The receptors shown here come from a woman between 18 and 29 years old with acute or convalescent COVID-19.

The chain joins TRBV9 to TRBJ1-6; D perhaps matches TRBD1 (6 bases). Germline V gives CDR1 SGDLS, CDR2 YYNGEE. The CDR3 is made up of 15 amino acids. Trimming shortened V by 6 bases and J by 6 bases, and 16 bases separated the two germline ends. The CDR3 loop is CASNEGGPVNSPLHF. CDR3 nucleotides: TGTGCCAGCAACGAGGGGGGGCCGGTTAATTCACCCCTCCACTTT. Filled out from reference TRBV9 and TRBJ1-6, the complete variable domain reads DSGVTQTPKHLITATGQRVTLRCSPRSGDLSVYWYQQSLDQGLQFLIQYYNGEERAKGNILERFSAQQFPDLHSELNLSSLELGDSALYFCASNEGGPVNSPLHFGNGTRLTVT.

This clone was seen only a few times. The V and J genes are TRBV7-3 and TRBJ2-1; D gene unclear. This CDR3 has 15 amino acids. V was trimmed by 5 bases and J by 0 bases, leaving 11 bases between them. Germline-derived CDR1 and CDR2 are SGHTA and FQGTGA. The CDR3 sequence is CASSQTGDSYNEQFF. Here the CDR3 DNA reads TGTGCCAGCAGCCAAACTGGTGACTCCTACAATGAGCAGTTCTTC.

The V and J genes are TRBV5-6 and TRBJ1-2; no firm D call. CDR3 length: 16 residues. The V and J ends lost 0 bases and 8 bases respectively, with 20 bases between them. In germline, CDR1 is SGHDT, CDR2 YYEEEE. CDR3 nucleotides: TGTGCCAGCAGCTTGGGGTCATGGCCGTTGAAGAAGGGCTACACCTTC. This codes for CASSLGSWPLKKGYTF. The whole variable domain, filled in from reference TRBV5-6 and TRBJ1-2, reads DAGVTQSPTHLIKTRGQQVTLRCSPKSGHDTVSWYQQALGQGPQFIFQYYEEEERQRGNFPDRFSGHQFPNYSSELNVNALLLGDSALYLCASSLGSWPLKKGYTFGSGTRLTVV.

The chain is built from TRBV6-5 and TRBJ1-1; D ambiguous. Germline values: CDR1 MNHEY, CDR2 SVGAGI. CDR3 length: 11 residues. The V end lost 2 bases, the J end lost 8 bases, and 6 bases lay between the germline ends. The CDR3 protein is CASSYRSEAFF. CDR3 coding DNA: TGTGCCAGCAGTTACCGGTCCGAAGCTTTCTTT.

The chain has TRBV4-1 and TRBJ1-2; D may be TRBD1 (6 bases). Germline values: CDR1 MGHRA, CDR2 YSYEKL. CDR3 length: 16 amino acids. The V gene lost 1 base and the J gene lost 3 bases, with 15 bases spanning the gap. In nucleotides, the CDR3 is TGCGCCAGCAGCCAAGTAATTAGCAGGGGTGACTATGGCTACACCTTC. Protein: CASSQVISRGDYGYTF.

The V gene is TRBV12-3 or TRBV12-4, the J gene TRBJ1-2; tentatively, D is TRBD1 (5 bases). CDR3 length: 13 residues. V was cut by 3 bases and J by 8 bases, with 13 bases left in between. CDR3 coding DNA: TGTGCCAGCAGTTTTGGGCAGGGCATGGGCTACACCTTC. Protein product: CASSFGQGMGYTF.

This clone was detected only once. The gene calls are TRBV6-5 and TRBJ1-1; D remains unclear. Trimming left V 3 bases short and J 7 bases short, with 15 bases between. Germline V gives CDR1 MNHEY, CDR2 SVGAGI. This CDR3 is built from 14 residues. The DNA for the CDR3 is TGTGCCAGCAGTTATAAGTTGGATGAGGTTGAAGCTTTCTTT. This codes for CASSYKLDEVEAFF.

This sequence joins TRBV18 and TRBJ1-4; 7 bases are shared with TRBD1. The trim removed 3 bases at V and 2 bases at J, leaving 9 bases unmatched. The CDR3 sequence is 17 residues long. Germline values: CDR1 KGHSH, CDR2 LQKENI. CDR3 protein: CASSPLGTQGTNEKLFF. For the CDR3, the DNA is TGTGCCAGCTCACCCCTCGGGACACAGGGGACTAATGAAAAACTGTTTTTT.

This sequence joins TRBV2 and TRBJ1-1; the D gene is possibly TRBD1 (5 bases). V was trimmed by 4 bases and J by 1 base, leaving 10 bases between them. CDR1 is SNHLY, CDR2 FYNNEI, per germline. The CDR3 is 14 amino acids. CDR3 region: CASSAMTENTEAFF. Written as DNA, the CDR3 is TGTGCCAGCAGTGCGATGACAGAGAACACTGAAGCTTTCTTT. The complete variable domain, with remaining parts taken from reference TRBV2 and TRBJ1-1, reads EPEVTQTPSHQVTQMGQEVILRCVPISNHLYFYWYRQILGQKVEFLVSFYNNEISEKSEIFDDQFSVERPDGSNFTLKIRSTKLEDSAMYFCASSAMTENTEAFFGQGTRLTVV.

The V call is TRBV4-1, the J call TRBJ1-2, with a possible D match to TRBD1 (6 bases). With 3 bases removed from V and 0 bases from J, the gap between germline ends came to 11 bases. The CDR3 has 15 amino acids. CDR1 and CDR2 from the germline V gene are MGHRA and YSYEKL. The CDR3 DNA is TGCGCCAGCAGCCAGGGGGCGGCCACTAACTATGGCTACACCTTC. Its protein is CASSQGAATNYGYTF.